Each of the 4 T cell receptor beta chains below was sequenced from the same sample in a study of human thymus T cells. Resections were taken during corrective heart surgery, and the thymus tissue came from these. Sequencing was performed with immunoSEQ multiplex PCR; in TCRdb, only in-frame clones are kept and a portion is missing. The table includes around 130,000 clones, around 94% detected once. The material sequenced was thymus tissue. All receptors derive from a boy younger than two with a congenital heart defect but otherwise immunologically healthy.

The V gene is TRBV9, the J gene TRBJ2-2; 10 bases align to TRBD2. J was trimmed by 1 base and V by 3 bases; bases with no gene match: 3. The CDR3 totals 16 residues. Germline values: CDR1 SGDLS, CDR2 YYNGEE. Here the CDR3 reads CASSASSGGNTGELFF. CDR3 nucleotide sequence: TGTGCCAGCAGCGCCTCTAGCGGGGGGAACACCGGGGAGCTGTTTTTT.

The chain has TRBV15 and TRBJ2-7; D gene uncertain. Germline CDR1 is LNHNV and CDR2 is YYDKDF (reference sequence). The CDR3 sequence is 13 residues long. Trimming shortened V by 1 base and J by 3 bases, and 7 bases separated the two germline ends. CDR3 coding DNA: TGTGCCACCAGCAGAGCTCCAGGCTACGAGCAGTACTTC. It is translated as CATSRAPGYEQYF.

This clone was recorded once. The rearrangement links TRBV11-3 to TRBJ2-3, with D possibly matching TRBD1 (5 bases). The germline CDR1 and CDR2 sequences are SGHNT and YENEEA. There are 15 residues in the CDR3. V was trimmed by 6 bases and J by 2 bases, leaving 15 bases between them. The DNA of the CDR3 is TGTGCCAGCAGTCACAGGCCTTCCCCCACAGATACGCAGTATTTT. It translates to CASSHRPSPTDTQYF.

This chain links TRBV5-1 with TRBJ2-5, with 13 bases fitting TRBD2. The CDR3 extends over 16 amino acids. Per the germline V gene, CDR1 is SGHRS and CDR2 is YFSETQ. The trim removed 4 bases at V and 5 bases at J, leaving 8 bases unmatched. The chain's CDR3 is CASSTGLAGAGETQYF. The CDR3 DNA follows: TGCGCCAGCAGCACCGGACTAGCGGGGGCCGGGGAGACCCAGTACTTC. Filled out from reference TRBV5-1 and TRBJ2-5, the complete variable domain reads KAGVTQTPRYLIKTRGQQVTLSCSPISGHRSVSWYQQTPGQGLQFLFEYFSETQRNKGNFPGRFSGRQFSNSRSEMNVSTLELGDSALYLCASSTGLAGAGETQYFGPGTRLLVL.